The present T cell receptor beta chain was sequenced within a study of tumor and adjacent non-tumor tissue in lung cancer. Background on the study: There were 12 adenocarcinoma, a couple of squamous cell carcinoma and 1 small cell lung cancer cases.

Study findings and constraints: Top 100 clones took a larger repertoire share in normal lung. Tumor tissue had significantly higher TCR diversity than normal lung.

Three rounds of nested PCR, following a modified ARM-PCR protocol, produced the TCRbeta library. TCRdb reanalysed the multiplex PCR reads using MiXCR and keeps one entry per CDR3 protein. The repertoire holds fewer than 120,000 distinct CDR3 sequences, with approximately 80% as singletons. This clonotype was seen ten or more times. Its antigen is undetermined. RNA was extracted from bulk tissue without any cell sorting. Donors were chemotherapy-naive, newly diagnosed lung cancer surgical patients in China, August–late 2014. Trimming shortened V by 0 bases and J by 10 bases, and 11 bases separated the two germline ends. Germline V lookup: CDR1 SGHRS, CDR2 YFSETQ. The CDR3 covers 14 residues.

Sequencing input: lung tumor tissue. The chain uses TRBV5-1 and TRBJ1-6; D is ambiguous. This sequence was found in a man in his 70s with non-small cell lung cancer. CDR3 in amino acids: CASSLDRTVSPLHF. The DNA for the CDR3 is TGCGCCAGCAGCTTGGATCGGACCGTCTCACCCCTCCACTTT.